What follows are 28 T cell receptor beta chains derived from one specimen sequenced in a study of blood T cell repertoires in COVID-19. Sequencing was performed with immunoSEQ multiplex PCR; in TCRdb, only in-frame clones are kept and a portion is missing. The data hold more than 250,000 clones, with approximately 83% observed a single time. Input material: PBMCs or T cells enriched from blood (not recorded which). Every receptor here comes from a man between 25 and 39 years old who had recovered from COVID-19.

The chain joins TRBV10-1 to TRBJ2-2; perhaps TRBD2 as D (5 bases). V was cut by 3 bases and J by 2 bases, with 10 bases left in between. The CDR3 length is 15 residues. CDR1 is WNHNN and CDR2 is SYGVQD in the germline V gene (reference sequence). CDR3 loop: CASSDWTLNTGELFF. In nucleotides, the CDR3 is TGCGCCAGCAGTGACTGGACTCTAAACACCGGGGAGCTGTTTTTT.

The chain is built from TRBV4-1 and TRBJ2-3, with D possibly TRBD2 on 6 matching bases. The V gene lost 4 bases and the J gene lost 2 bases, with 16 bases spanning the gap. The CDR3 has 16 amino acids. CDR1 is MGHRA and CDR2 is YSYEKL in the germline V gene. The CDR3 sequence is CASSPGGARFTDTQYF. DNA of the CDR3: TGCGCCAGCAGCCCCGGGGGTGCGCGTTTCACAGATACGCAGTATTTT.

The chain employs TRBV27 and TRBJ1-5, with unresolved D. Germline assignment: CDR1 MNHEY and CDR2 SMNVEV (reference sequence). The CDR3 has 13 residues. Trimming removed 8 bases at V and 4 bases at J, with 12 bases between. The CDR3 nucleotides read TGTGCCAGCGGGAGCAGGATAAATCAGCCCCAGCATTTT. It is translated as CASGSRINQPQHF.

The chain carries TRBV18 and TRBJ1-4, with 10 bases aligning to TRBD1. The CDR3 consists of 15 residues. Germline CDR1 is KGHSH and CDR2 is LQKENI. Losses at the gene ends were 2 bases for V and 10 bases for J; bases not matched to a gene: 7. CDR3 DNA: TGTGCCAGCTCACCATTGACAGGGGGCATCGGAAAACTGTTTTTT. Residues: CASSPLTGGIGKLFF.

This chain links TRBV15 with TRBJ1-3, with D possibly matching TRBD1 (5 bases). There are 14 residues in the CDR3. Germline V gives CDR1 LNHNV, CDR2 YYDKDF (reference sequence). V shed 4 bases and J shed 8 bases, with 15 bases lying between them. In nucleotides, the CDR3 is TGTGCCACCAGCAAGGCCCAGGGTACAGACACCATATATTTT. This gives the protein CATSKAQGTDTIYF.

The CDR3 sequence is CASSLGDTTEAFF. The CDR3, as DNA: TGTGCCAGCAGCTTAGGGGACACAACTGAAGCTTTCTTT. The rearrangement links TRBV13 to TRBJ1-1; tentative D call: TRBD1 (5 bases). V was trimmed by 0 bases and J by 5 bases, leaving 7 bases between them. Per the germline V gene, CDR1 is PRHDT and CDR2 is FYEKMQ (reference sequence). The CDR3 loop spans 13 amino acids.

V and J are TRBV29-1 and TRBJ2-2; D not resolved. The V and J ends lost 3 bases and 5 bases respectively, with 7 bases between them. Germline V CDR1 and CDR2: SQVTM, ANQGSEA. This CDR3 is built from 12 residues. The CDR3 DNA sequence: TGCAGCGTTGAGTCAGGAACCGGGGAGCTGTTTTTT. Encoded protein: CSVESGTGELFF.

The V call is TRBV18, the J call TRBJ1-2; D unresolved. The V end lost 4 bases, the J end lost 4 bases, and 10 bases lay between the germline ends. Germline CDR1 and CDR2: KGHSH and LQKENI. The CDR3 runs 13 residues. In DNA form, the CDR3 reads TGTGCCAGCTCACAACAGAAAGTCTATGGCTACACCTTC. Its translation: CASSQQKVYGYTF.

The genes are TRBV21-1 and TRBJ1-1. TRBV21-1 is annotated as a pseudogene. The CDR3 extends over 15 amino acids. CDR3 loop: CASSKGLGGNTEAFF. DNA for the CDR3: TGTGCCAGCAGCAAAGGTCTGGGAGGGAACACTGAAGCTTTCTTT.

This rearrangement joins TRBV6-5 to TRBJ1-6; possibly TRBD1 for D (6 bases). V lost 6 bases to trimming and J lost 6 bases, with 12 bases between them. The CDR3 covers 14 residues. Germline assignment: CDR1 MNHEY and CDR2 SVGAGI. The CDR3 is CASSATGINSPLHF. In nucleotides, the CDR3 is TGTGCCAGCAGCGCTACAGGGATTAATTCACCCCTCCACTTT.

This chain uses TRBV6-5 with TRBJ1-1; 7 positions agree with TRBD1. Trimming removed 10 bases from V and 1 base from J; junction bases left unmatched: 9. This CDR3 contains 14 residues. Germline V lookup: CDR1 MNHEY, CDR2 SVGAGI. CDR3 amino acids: CAIFYRGWNTEAFF. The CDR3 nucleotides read TGTGCCATCTTCTACAGGGGATGGAACACTGAAGCTTTCTTT.

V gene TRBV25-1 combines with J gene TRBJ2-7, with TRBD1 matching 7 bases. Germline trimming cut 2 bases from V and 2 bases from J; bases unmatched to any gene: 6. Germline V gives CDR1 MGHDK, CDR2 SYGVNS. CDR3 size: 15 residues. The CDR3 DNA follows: TGTGCCAGCAGTGAACACGTGACAGGGCCCTACGAGCAGTACTTC. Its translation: CASSEHVTGPYEQYF.

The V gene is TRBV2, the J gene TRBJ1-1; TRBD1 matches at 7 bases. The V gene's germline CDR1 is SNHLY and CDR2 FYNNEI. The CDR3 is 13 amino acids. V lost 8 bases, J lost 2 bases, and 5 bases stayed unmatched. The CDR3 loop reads CASQGQPNTEAFF. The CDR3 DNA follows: TGTGCCAGCCAGGGACAGCCTAACACTGAAGCTTTCTTT.

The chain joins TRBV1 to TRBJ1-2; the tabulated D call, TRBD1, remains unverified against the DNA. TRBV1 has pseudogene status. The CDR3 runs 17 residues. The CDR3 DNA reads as TGCACCAGCAGCCATGGAGTCTGGAGACAGGGGAACTATGGCTACACCTTC. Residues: CTSSHGVWRQGNYGYTF.

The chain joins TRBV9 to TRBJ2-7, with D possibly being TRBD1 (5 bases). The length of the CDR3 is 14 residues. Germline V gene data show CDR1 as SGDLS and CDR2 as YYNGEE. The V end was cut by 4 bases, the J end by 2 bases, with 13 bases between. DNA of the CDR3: TGTGCCAGCAGCCCTCGACAGCACCCCTACGAGCAGTACTTC. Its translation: CASSPRQHPYEQYF.

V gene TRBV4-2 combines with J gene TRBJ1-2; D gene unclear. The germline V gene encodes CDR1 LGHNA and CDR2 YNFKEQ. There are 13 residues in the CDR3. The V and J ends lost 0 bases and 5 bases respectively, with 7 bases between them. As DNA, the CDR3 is TGTGCCAGCAGCCAAGACCAGAATTATGGCTACACCTTC. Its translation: CASSQDQNYGYTF.

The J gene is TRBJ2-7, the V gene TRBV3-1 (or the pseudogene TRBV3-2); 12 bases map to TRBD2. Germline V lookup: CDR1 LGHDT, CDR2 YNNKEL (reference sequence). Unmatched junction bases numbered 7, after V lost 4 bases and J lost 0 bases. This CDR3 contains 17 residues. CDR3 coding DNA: TGTGCCAGCAGCCCTGGACTAGCGGGGCGATTCTCCTACGAGCAGTACTTC. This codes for CASSPGLAGRFSYEQYF.

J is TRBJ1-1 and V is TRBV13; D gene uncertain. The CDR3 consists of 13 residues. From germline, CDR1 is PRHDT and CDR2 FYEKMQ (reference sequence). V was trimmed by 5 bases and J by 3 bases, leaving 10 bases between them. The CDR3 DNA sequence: TGTGCCAGCAGCCCGGGTGCGTACACTGAAGCTTTCTTT. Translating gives CASSPGAYTEAFF.

The CDR3 DNA is TGTGCCAGCAGCCCCGCCGGGATAGCGGGTTTCTACGAGCAGTACTTC. As protein: CASSPAGIAGFYEQYF. V is TRBV9 and J is TRBJ2-7; 7 bases align to TRBD2. The CDR3 is 16 residues long. Germline loops: CDR1 SGDLS, CDR2 YYNGEE. The trim removed 4 bases at V and 3 bases at J, leaving 13 bases unmatched.

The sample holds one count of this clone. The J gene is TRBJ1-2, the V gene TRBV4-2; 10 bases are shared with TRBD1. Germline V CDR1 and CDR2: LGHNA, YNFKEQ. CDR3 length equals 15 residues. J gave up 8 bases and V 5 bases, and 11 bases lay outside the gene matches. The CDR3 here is CASSFRDRGLTGYTF. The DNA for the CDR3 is TGTGCCAGCAGCTTCCGGGACAGGGGATTAACGGGCTACACCTTC.

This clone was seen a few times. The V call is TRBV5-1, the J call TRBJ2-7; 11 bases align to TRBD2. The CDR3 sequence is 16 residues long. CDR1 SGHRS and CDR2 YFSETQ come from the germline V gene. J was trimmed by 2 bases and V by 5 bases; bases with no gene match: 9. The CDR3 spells CASRLMTSGATYEQYF. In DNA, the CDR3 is TGCGCCAGCAGACTTATGACTAGCGGGGCGACCTACGAGCAGTACTTC.

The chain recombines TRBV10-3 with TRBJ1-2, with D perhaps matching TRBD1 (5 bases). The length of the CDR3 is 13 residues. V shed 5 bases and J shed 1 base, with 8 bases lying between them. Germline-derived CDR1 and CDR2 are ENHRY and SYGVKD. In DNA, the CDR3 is TGTGCCATCAGTAAGACAGATAACTATGGCTACACCTTC. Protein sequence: CAISKTDNYGYTF.

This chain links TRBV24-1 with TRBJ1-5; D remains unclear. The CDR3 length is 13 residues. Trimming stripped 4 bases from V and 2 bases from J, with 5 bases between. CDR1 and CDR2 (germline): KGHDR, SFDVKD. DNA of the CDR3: TGTGCCACCAGTGAGGGAGGCAATCAGCCCCAGCATTTT. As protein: CATSEGGNQPQHF.

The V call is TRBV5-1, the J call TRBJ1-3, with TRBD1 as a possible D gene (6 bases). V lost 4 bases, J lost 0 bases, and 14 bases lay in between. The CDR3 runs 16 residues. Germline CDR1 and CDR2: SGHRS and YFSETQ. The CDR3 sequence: CASSDTGTRSGNTIYF. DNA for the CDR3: TGCGCCAGCAGCGATACAGGGACCCGCTCTGGAAACACCATATATTTT.

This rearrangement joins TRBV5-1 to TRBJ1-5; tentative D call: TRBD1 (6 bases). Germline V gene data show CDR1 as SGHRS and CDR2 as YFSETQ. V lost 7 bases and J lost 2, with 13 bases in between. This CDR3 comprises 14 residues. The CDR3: CASREGVGNQPQHF. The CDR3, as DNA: TGCGCCAGCCGGGAGGGGGTCGGCAATCAGCCCCAGCATTTT.

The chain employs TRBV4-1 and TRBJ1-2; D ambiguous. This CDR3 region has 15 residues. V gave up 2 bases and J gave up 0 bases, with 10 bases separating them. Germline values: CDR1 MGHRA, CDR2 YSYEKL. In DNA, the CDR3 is TGCGCCAGCAGCCAAATGGGTGGAGCTAACTATGGCTACACCTTC. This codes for CASSQMGGANYGYTF.

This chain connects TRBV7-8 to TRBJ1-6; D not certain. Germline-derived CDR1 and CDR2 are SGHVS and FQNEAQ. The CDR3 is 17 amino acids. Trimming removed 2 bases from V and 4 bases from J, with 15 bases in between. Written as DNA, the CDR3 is TGTGCCAGCAGCTTAACCTCGGGTGGCCGTTATAATTCACCCCTCCACTTT. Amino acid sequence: CASSLTSGGRYNSPLHF.

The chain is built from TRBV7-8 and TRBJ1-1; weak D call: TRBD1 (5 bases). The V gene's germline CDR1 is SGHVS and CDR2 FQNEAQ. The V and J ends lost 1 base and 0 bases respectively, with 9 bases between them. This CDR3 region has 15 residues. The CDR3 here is CASSLEGLMNTEAFF. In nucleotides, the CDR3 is TGTGCCAGCAGCTTAGAGGGACTAATGAACACTGAAGCTTTCTTT.